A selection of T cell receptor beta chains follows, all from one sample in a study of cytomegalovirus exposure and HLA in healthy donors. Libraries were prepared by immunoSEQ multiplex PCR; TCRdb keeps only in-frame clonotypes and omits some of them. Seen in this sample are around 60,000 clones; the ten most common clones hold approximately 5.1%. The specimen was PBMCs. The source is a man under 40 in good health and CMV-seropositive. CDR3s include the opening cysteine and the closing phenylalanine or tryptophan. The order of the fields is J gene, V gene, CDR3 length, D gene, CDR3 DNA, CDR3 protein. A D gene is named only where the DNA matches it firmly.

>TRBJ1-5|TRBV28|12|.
TGTGCCAGCAGTGAAGGGGATCAGCCCCAGCATTTT
CASSEGDQPQHF
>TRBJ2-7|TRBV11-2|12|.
TGTGCCAGCAGCCTTCCCTCCTACGAGCAGTACTTC
CASSLPSYEQYF
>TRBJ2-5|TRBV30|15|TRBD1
TGTGCCGGGAGTATAACGGGACAGCGCCAAGAGAACCAGTACTTC
CAGSITGQRQENQYF
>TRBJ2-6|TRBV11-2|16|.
TGTGCCAGCAGCTTAGATAGGGGTACTGGGGCCAACGTCCTGACTTTC
CASSLDRGTGANVLTF
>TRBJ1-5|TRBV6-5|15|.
TGTGCCAGCAGTTACCAGGGTGGGGGCAATCAGCCCCAGCATTTT
CASSYQGGGNQPQHF
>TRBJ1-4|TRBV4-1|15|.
TGCGCCAGCAGCCAACTGGGGGGTAGAAAAGAAAAACTGTTTTTT
CASSQLGGRKEKLFF
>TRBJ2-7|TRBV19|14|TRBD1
TGTGCCAGTAGATCGGGACAGGGATATCACGAGCAGTACTTC
CASRSGQGYHEQYF
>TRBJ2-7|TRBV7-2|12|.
TGTGCCAGCAGCGGAGGGACCTACGAGCAGTACTTC
CASSGGTYEQYF
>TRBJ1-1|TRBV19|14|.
TGTGCCAGTAGTGAACAGTATCCGGACACTGAAGCTTTCTTT
CASSEQYPDTEAFF
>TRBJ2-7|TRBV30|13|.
TGTGCCTGGAGTGTTAGCAGGGACTACGAGCAGTACTTC
CAWSVSRDYEQYF
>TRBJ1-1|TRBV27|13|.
TGTGCCAGCAGGCGATTCATGAACACTGAAGCTTTCTTT
CASRRFMNTEAFF
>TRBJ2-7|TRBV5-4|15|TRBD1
TGTGCCAGCAGCTTCGAGGGACAGGGGGCCTACGAGCAGTACTTC
CASSFEGQGAYEQYF
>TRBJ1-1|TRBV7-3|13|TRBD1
TGTGCCAGCAGCCCCAGGGGGCACACTGAAGCTTTCTTT
CASSPRGHTEAFF
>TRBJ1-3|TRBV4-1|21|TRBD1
TGCGCCAGCAGCCAAGATAAAAGCCCCGGGGGACAGGGGATCTCTGGAAACACCATATATTTT
CASSQDKSPGGQGISGNTIYF
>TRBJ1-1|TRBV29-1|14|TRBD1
TGCAGCGTTGAAGAATCCGGGACAGGACGATCGGTTTTCTTT
CSVEESGTGRSVFF
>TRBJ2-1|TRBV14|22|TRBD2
TGTGCCAGCAGCCAAGATTGGGGACAGGAAAATAGCGGGAGGCCCTCCGACAATGAGCAGTTCTTC
CASSQDWGQENSGRPSDNEQFF
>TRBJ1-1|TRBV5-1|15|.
TGCGCCAGCAGCTTGGGATTAAGAGTGAACACTGAAGCTTTCTTT
CASSLGLRVNTEAFF
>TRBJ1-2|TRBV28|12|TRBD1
TGTGCCAGCAGTTCGACAGGGATGGGCTACACCTTC
CASSSTGMGYTF
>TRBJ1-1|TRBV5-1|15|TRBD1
TGCGCCAGCAGCTCGGAGGGACAGGGGGGCACTGAAGCTTTCTTT
CASSSEGQGGTEAFF
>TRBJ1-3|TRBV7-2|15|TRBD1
TGTGCCAGCAGCTCCTCCGGGACAGCTGGAAACACCATATATTTT
CASSSSGTAGNTIYF
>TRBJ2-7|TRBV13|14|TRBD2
TGTGCCAGCAGCTCCGGGGGGGCAACCTACGAGCAGTACTTC
CASSSGGATYEQYF
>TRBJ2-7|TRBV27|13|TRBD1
TGTGCCAGCAGTAGACAGGGGGCCTACGAGCAGTACTTC
CASSRQGAYEQYF
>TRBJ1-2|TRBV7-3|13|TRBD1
TGTGCCAGCAGCTTTGGGACAGGAACCGGCTACACCTTC
CASSFGTGTGYTF
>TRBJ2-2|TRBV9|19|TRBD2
TGTGCCAGCAGCGGCCGGGGTGGTAGCGGGGGGGCGAACACCGGGGAGCTGTTTTTT
CASSGRGGSGGANTGELFF
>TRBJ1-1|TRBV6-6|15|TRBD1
TGTGCCAGCAGCCTACAGTGGGGACAGGACCGAGAAGCTTTCTTT
CASSLQWGQDREAFF
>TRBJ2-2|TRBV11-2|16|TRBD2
TGTGCCAGCAGCTCCTTAGCGGGAGTGGACACCGGGGAGCTGTTTTTT
CASSSLAGVDTGELFF
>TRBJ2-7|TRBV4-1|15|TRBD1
TGCGCCAGCAGCCCGGGACAGGGGGAATCCTACGAGCAGTACTTC
CASSPGQGESYEQYF
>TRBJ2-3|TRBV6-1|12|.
TGTGCCAGCAGTGAGGCAGCAGATACGCAGTATTTT
CASSEAADTQYF
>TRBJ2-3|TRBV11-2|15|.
TGTGCCAGCAGCTTAGACAGGGGACCCACAGATACGCAGTATTTT
CASSLDRGPTDTQYF
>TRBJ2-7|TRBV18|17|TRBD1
TGTGCCAGCTCACCACCGGGCTCCGGGACAGGGGCCCACGAGCAGTACTTC
CASSPPGSGTGAHEQYF
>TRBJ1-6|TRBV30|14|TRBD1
TGTGCCTGGAGTAAACAGGGACAGAATTCACCCCTCCACTTT
CAWSKQGQNSPLHF
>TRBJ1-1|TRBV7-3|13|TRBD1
TGTGCCAGCAGCCTGCAGGGGGACACTGAAGCTTTCTTT
CASSLQGDTEAFF
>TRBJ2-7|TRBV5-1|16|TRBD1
TGCGCCAGCAGCTTGGAAGTCACAGGGGGCGTCTACGAGCAGTACTTC
CASSLEVTGGVYEQYF
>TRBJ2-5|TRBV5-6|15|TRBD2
TGTGCCAGCAGCTTTTCAGCGGGGGTTAGAGAGACCCAGTACTTC
CASSFSAGVRETQYF
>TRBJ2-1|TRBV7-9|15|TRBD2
TGTGCCAGCAGCCGACTAGCGGGGCGAAACAATGAGCAGTTCTTC
CASSRLAGRNNEQFF
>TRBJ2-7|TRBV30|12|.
TGTGCCTGGAGAACGGACAGCTACGAGCAGTACTTC
CAWRTDSYEQYF
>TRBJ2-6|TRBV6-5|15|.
TGTGCCAGCAGAATGGACAGCTCTGGGGCCAACGTCCTGACTTTC
CASRMDSSGANVLTF
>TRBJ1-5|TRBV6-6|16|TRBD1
TGTGCCAGCCGACAGGGGACCGCTTATAGCAATCAGCCCCAGCATTTT
CASRQGTAYSNQPQHF
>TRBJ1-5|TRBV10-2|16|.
TGCGCCAAACATCCCACCCAGAACCCTTCCAATCAGCCCCAGCATTTT
CAKHPTQNPSNQPQHF